This TCR beta chain was found in a study of radiotherapy plus CTLA-4 blockade in lung cancer. Study results and limitations: Peripheral blood showed expansion of tumor-derived TCR clones after radiotherapy and ipilimumab.

TCRdb's table, derived via immunoSEQ multiplex PCR, lists solely in-frame clones and lacks some. The data contain some 64,000 clones, 60% to 80% of them singletons. The table lists this clone with a few counts. Antigen: not known. Participants had chemo-refractory metastatic non-small-cell lung cancer and were treated with focal radiation plus ipilimumab CTLA-4 blockade. Germline V lookup: CDR1 MNHNS, CDR2 SASEGT. The CDR3 is made up of 14 amino acids. Trimming shortened V by 4 bases and J by 0 bases, and 7 bases separated the two germline ends. The TCR was taken from a human donor with non-small cell lung cancer who had a complete response to radiotherapy plus ipilimumab. The sequenced sample was peripheral blood, obtained from a patient treated with radiotherapy plus ipilimumab. This sequence joins TRBV6-1 and TRBJ1-5; D unresolved. The CDR3 DNA sequence: TGTGCCAGCAGTGGAATCTATAGCAATCAGCCCCAGCATTTT. It encodes CASSGIYSNQPQHF.